There are a few counts of the clone carrying this T cell receptor (beta chain). Its antigen remains unknown. The data originate from a study of cytomegalovirus exposure and HLA in healthy donors. Whole-study findings and limits: Researchers reported in a later analysis that a missense DCLRE1C variant was tied to TCR beta V- and J-gene trimming. Sequencing probably produced one cluster of sequence variants that were highly shared.

In the PCR, 60 Vbeta and 13 Jbeta primers were used. The assay was immunoSEQ multiplex PCR, and TCRdb's table has in-frame clones only and misses some. The table lists 100,000 to 150,000 clones, over 70% of them singletons. From germline, CDR1 is MNHNS and CDR2 SASEGT. This CDR3 comprises 13 residues. With 7 bases removed from V and 3 bases from J, the gap between germline ends came to 10 bases. The sequenced material came from PBMCs. J is TRBJ2-1 and V is TRBV6-1; D gene uncertain. The clonotype originates from a woman aged 45-65 years in good health and CMV-seronegative. DNA for the CDR3: TGTGCCAGCACCCCTCGCGGCTACAATGAGCAGTTCTTC. Amino acid sequence: CASTPRGYNEQFF.